The clone carrying this T cell receptor (beta chain) appeared many times. TCRdb fed the 5' RACE reads into MiXCR, producing one record per CDR3 protein. The data show about 41,000 distinct CDR3 sequences, about 4.2% seen once. The data derive from a study of T cells of healthy individuals. Per germline, CDR1 SGHTA and CDR2 FQGNSA. The junction had 11 bases not matched to a gene; V was cut back by 5 bases and J by 7 bases. The CDR3 spans 17 residues. The J gene is TRBJ2-2, the V gene TRBV7-2, with TRBD2 matching 12 bases. The TCR comes from a human donor in good health. DNA for the CDR3: TGTGCCAGCAGCCCTCCTAGCGGGAGGGCGAAGGGCGGGGAGCTGTTTTTT. Translated: CASSPPSGRAKGGELFF.